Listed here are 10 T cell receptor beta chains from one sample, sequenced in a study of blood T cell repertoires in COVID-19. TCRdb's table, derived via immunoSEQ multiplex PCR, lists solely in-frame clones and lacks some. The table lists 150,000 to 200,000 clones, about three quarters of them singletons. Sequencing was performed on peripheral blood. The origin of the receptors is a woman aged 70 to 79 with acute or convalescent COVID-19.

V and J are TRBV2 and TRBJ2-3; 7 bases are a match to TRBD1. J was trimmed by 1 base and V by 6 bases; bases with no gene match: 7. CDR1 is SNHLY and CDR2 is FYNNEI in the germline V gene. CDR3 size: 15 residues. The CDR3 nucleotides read TGTGCCAGCAGGAACTACAGGGGACGCACAGATACGCAGTATTTT. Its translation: CASRNYRGRTDTQYF.

This CDR3 is CASSAKPGQSPLYNEQFF. CDR3 in DNA: TGTGCCAGCAGCGCAAAACCGGGACAGAGCCCTCTTTACAATGAGCAGTTCTTC. The rearrangement links TRBV9 to TRBJ2-1; 7 positions agree with TRBD1. Germline V gene data show CDR1 as SGDLS and CDR2 as YYNGEE. The CDR3 totals 18 residues. The J segment lost 4 bases and the V segment lost 3 bases, leaving 16 bases of the junction unmatched.

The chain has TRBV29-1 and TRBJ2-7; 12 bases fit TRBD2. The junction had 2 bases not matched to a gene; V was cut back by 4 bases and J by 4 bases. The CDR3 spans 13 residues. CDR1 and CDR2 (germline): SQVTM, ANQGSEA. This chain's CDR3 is CSVAGTSGYEQYF. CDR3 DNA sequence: TGCAGCGTTGCCGGGACTAGCGGGTACGAGCAGTACTTC.

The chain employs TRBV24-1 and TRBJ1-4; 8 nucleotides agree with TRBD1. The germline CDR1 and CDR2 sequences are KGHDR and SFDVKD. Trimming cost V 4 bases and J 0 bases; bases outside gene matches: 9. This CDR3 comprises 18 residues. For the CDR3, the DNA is TGTGCCACCAGTGACGGGACAGGAGGATTAGCAACTAATGAAAAACTGTTTTTT. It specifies CATSDGTGGLATNEKLFF.

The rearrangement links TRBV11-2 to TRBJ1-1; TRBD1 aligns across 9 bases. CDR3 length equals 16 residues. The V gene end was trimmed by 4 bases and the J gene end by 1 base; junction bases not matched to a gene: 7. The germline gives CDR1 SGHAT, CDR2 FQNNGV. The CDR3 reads CASSWDPGQGNTEAFF. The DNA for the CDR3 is TGTGCCAGCAGCTGGGACCCGGGACAGGGGAACACTGAAGCTTTCTTT. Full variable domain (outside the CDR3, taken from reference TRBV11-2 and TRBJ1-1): EAGVAQSPRYKIIEKRQSVAFWCNPISGHATLYWYQQILGQGPKLLIQFQNNGVVDDSQLPKDRFSAERLKGVDSTLKIQPAKLEDSAVYLCASSWDPGQGNTEAFFGQGTRLTVV.

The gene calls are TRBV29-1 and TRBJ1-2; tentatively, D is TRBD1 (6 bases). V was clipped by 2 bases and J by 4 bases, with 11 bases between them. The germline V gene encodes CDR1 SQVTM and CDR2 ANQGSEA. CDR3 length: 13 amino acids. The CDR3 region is CSVEQGLGYGYTF. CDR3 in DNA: TGCAGCGTTGAACAGGGGCTCGGCTATGGCTACACCTTC. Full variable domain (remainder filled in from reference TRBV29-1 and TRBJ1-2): SAVISQKPSRDICQRGTSLTIQCQVDSQVTMMFWYRQQPGQSLTLIATANQGSEATYESGFVIDKFPISRPNLTFSTLTVSNMSPEDSSIYLCSVEQGLGYGYTFGSGTRLTVV.

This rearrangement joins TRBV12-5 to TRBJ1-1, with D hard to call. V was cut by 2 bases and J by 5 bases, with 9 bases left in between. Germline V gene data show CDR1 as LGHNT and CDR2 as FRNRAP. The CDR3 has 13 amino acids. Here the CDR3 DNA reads TGTGCTAGTGGTTTGCGGGTGTTTACTGAAGCTTTCTTT. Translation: CASGLRVFTEAFF.

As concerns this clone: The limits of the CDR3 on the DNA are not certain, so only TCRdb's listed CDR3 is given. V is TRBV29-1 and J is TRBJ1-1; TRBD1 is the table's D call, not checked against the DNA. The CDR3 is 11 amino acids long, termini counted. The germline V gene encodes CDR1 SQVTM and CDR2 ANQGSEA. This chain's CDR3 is CSVWGDGTDSF.

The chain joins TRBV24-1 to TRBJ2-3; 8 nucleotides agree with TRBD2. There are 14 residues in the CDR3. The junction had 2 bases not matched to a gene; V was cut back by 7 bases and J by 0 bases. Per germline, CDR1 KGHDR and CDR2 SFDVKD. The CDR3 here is CATSAGGSTDTQYF. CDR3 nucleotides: TGTGCCACCAGCGCGGGAGGAAGCACAGATACGCAGTATTTT.

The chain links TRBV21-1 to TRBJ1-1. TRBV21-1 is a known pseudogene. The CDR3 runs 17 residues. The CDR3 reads CASSSILRLSLGTEAFF. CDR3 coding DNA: TGTGCCAGCAGCTCTATTCTAAGACTGAGCTTGGGCACTGAAGCTTTCTTT.